Reported below is one T cell receptor beta chain. Its antigen is still unknown. No much larger clone exists at a distance of one base, and base qualities are not known. This sample was included in a study of T cell repertoires in ileal Crohn's disease (dated by TCRdb to the late 2010s). About the full investigation: The median duration of disease was 7.5 to 9.5 years, and at the time of surgery around 36% of patients were active smokers. Every patient underwent surgery because of a complication, which was stricturing disease in approximately 61% and penetrating disease in roughly 39%. TCR repertoire analysis was done in a few dozen Crohn's disease patients from a prospective multicentre cohort. Endoscopic postoperative recurrence was defined as a Rutgeerts score above i0. Postoperative therapy was given to about half of the patients, with thiopurines administered to fewer than 13 patients and anti-TNF agents administered to around 19 patients. The study ran alongside a multicentre cohort designed to identify predictors of early endoscopic recurrence after ileocolonic resection. The study sequenced fewer than 200 mucosal samples from 57 patients, taken at several locations on the surgical specimen and at postoperative endoscopy. What the research found in general, with its limitations: Higher high-frequency clone percentages at surgery were associated with endoscopic recurrence; all patients with clonality above 26.8% (18/57) had recurrence. A significantly higher proportion of clonal expansions was observed in active smokers at surgery than in non-smokers (approximately 26% vs 20%, p=0.02). Compared with CD4 T cells, sorted CD8 T cells contained more high-frequency clones, which suggests that the mucosal expansions were mostly CD8. Only a subgroup of patients, of unstated size, had mucosal CD4 and CD8 T cells sorted and sequenced.

Eligible patients were adults with ileal or ileocolonic Crohn's disease who had an indication for ileocolonic resection. Whole ileal mucosal biopsies were kept frozen at -80 degrees C prior to DNA extraction. Genomic DNA was isolated from frozen whole biopsies using a TRizol-based method, and the DNA was quantified with a NanoDrop 2000 spectrophotometer. For commercial TCRB immunosequencing, approximately 500 nanograms of biopsy DNA were submitted for each sample. A two-step, amplification bias-controlled multiplex PCR was used by Adaptive Biotechnology to amplify CDR3 regions from genomic DNA. The first PCR used primers for every V and J gene segment; the second PCR added barcodes and Illumina adapters. CDR3 libraries were sequenced on an Illumina instrument. As for the original processing: Analysis combined the vendor-provided pipelines with custom analysis of raw data in R/Bioconductor under R version 3.3.0. Clonality, which ranges from 0 to 1, was calculated as the inverse of the normalised Shannon entropy across all productive clones. The repertoire share taken up by the top 100 clones defined high-frequency clones, and only clones that passed a 95% confidence test were kept. Overlap between samples was measured with the Morisita-Horn index, while repertoire diversity was measured with the Simpson index. TCRdb's version of the immuneACCESS table is confined to in-frame rearrangements and falls short of the full clone set. An unresolved V gene accounts for under half of the shortfall where checked; the remainder is of unknown origin. V, J and clone size derive from that table, while D and trimming were established from the DNA sequence. The sample table lists thousands of clones, 69% of them with a count of one. The ten top clones hold approximately 15% of the sample.

The CDR3, cysteine through phenylalanine, is 14 amino acids long. The retained sequence is limited to the CDR3, 42 bases, with the frame set at the first base. V is shortened by 6 bases, J by 8 bases, and the region joining them spans 20 bases. Via the germline V gene, CDR1 is SGHDT and CDR2 YYEEEE. The receptor chain draws on TRBV5-6 and TRBJ1-2, with the D gene not confidently named. The TCR sequence derives from an adult with Crohn's disease. Sample: ileal tissue. DNA sequence: TGTGCCAGCACCAACACCCTTCCCGGGAGCGGCTACACCTTC. Its amino acids are CASTNTLPGSGYTF.